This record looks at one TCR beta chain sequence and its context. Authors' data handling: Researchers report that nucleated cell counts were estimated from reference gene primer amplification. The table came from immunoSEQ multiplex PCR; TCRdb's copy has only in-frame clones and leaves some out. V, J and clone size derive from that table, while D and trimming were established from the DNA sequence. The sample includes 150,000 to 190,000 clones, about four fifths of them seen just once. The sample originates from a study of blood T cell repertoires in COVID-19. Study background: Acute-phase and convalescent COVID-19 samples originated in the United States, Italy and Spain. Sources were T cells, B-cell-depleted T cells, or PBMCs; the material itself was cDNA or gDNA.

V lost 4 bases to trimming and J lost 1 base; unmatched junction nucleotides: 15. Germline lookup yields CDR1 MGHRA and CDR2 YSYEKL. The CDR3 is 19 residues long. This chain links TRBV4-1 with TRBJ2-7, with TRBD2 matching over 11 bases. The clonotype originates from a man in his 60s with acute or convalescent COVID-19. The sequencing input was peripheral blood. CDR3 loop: CASSPRVLAGVVPSYEQYF. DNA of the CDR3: TGCGCCAGCAGCCCCCGAGTACTAGCGGGAGTTGTTCCATCCTACGAGCAGTACTTC.